The sequence of this T cell receptor (beta chain) was determined in a study of shared T cell receptors in the human thymus. Profiling relied on immunoSEQ multiplex PCR, and the TCRdb table lists in-frame clones only, not all of them. The sample carries about 660,000 clones, roughly 90% recorded once. The V gene lost 0 bases and the J gene lost 2 bases, with 7 bases spanning the gap. Germline V gene data show CDR1 as MNHEY and CDR2 as SMNVEV (reference sequence). The CDR3 extends over 14 amino acids. These data were also filed under a second study, of human thymus T cells.

Material for sequencing was thymocytes. This sequence originates from a boy younger than two with a congenital heart defect. This chain joins TRBV27 and TRBJ1-2; D gene uncertain. This chain's CDR3 is CASSLSSQNYGYTF. The CDR3 DNA follows: TGTGCCAGCAGTTTATCATCGCAGAACTATGGCTACACCTTC.